The 3 T cell receptor beta chains given below trace back to one sample, sequenced in a study of blood T cell repertoires in COVID-19. The table came from immunoSEQ multiplex PCR; TCRdb's copy has only in-frame clones and leaves some out. Of some 120,000 clones listed, 80% to 85% are singletons. Material for sequencing was peripheral blood. Every receptor here comes from a woman in her thirties who had recovered from COVID-19.

The chain recombines TRBV11-2 with TRBJ2-3; D not certain. Trimming shortened V by 3 bases and J by 0 bases, and 4 bases separated the two germline ends. This CDR3 contains 13 residues. Germline V gives CDR1 SGHAT, CDR2 FQNNGV. CDR3 coding DNA: TGTGCCAGCAGCTTGCGGAGCACAGATACGCAGTATTTT. The encoded protein is CASSLRSTDTQYF.

The chain has TRBV5-1 and TRBJ1-1, with 9 bases lining up with TRBD1. Unmatched junction bases numbered 7, after V lost 4 bases and J lost 3 bases. The germline CDR1 and CDR2 sequences are SGHRS and YFSETQ. This CDR3 is 15 amino acids long. CDR3 nucleotides: TGCGCCAGCAGCGGAAACAGGGGGCCGGACACTGAAGCTTTCTTT. Translation gives CASSGNRGPDTEAFF.

The rearrangement joins TRBV7-9 to TRBJ2-3; tentatively, D is TRBD2 (6 bases). CDR1 and CDR2 from the germline V gene are SEHNR and FQNEAQ (reference sequence). The CDR3 is 16 amino acids. V lost 1 base, J lost 4 bases, and 15 bases lay in between. CDR3 region: CASSLVQDYISDTQYF. The CDR3 nucleotides read TGTGCCAGCAGCTTAGTCCAGGACTATATCTCAGATACGCAGTATTTT.